This T cell receptor (beta chain) was identified in a study of brain T cells in children with intractable seizures. Study conclusions and caveats: Viral specificity was inferred only from CDR3 similarity; HCMV serostatus was unknown. Pre-surgery blood may have been undersampled, hiding some clones.

Comments on this clone: Its specificity is not known.

Stated time point: blood from clinic visit 5 months post-surgery; TSC patient then seizure free. The sequenced cases were selected for having the highest brain T cell transcript signatures. Profiled with immunoSEQ multiplex PCR; TCRdb holds only in-frame clones, not every one. The data show about 340,000 clones, more than 85% seen once. This CDR3 comprises 17 residues. Germline V gene data show CDR1 as MNHEY and CDR2 as SMNVEV (reference sequence). After removal of 5 bases from V and 1 base from J, the junction contained 7 bases not matched to a gene. The source of this sequence is a boy under three years old with tuberous sclerosis and intractable seizures. The material was peripheral blood, obtained less than 6 months after surgery. J is TRBJ2-1 and V is TRBV27; TRBD2 aligns across 11 bases. DNA of the CDR3: TGTGCCAGCAGTCCGGTAGCGGGAGGGAATTCCTACAATGAGCAGTTCTTC. Translating it yields CASSPVAGGNSYNEQFF.